The rows below give T cell receptor beta chains drawn from one sample of a study of tumor and adjacent non-tumor tissue in lung cancer. Each CDR3 protein is one row after TCRdb ran MiXCR on the multiplex PCR reads. The sample carries 100,000 or so distinct CDR3 sequences, approximately 65% recorded once. Sequencing used distant non-tumor lung tissue. The source is a man younger than 40 with non-small cell lung cancer. CDR3s include the opening cysteine and the closing phenylalanine or tryptophan. Each record gives: clone size, J gene, V gene, D gene, CDR3 DNA, CDR3 protein. A D gene is named only where the DNA matches it firmly. Size is stated for part of the rows, as once, few or many counts, or as a class when the clone is expanded.

NA	TRBJ2-7	TRBV12-3/TRBV12-4	NA	TGTGCCAGCAGTTTGTCAGGCCCATACTACGGACAGTACTTC	CASSLSGPYYGQYF
NA	TRBJ2-3	TRBV11-2	TRBD2	TGTACCAGTAGCTTAGAGACTAGCATCACAGATACGCAGTATTTT	CTSSLETSITDTQYF
few	TRBJ2-1	TRBV11-2	TRBD1	TGTGCCAGCAGCTTAGGGGCCGGGACAGGTGCTTTTACCTACAATGAGCAGTTCTTC	CASSLGAGTGAFTYNEQFF
NA	TRBJ2-3	TRBV20-1	TRBD1	TGCGATGCTAGGGGGCTAAGCGGCACAGATATGCAGTATTTT	CDARGLSGTDMQYF
NA	TRBJ2-1	TRBV20-1	NA	TGCAGTCCGTGGATGGCCTACAATGAGGAGTTCTTC	CSPWMAYNEEFF
many	TRBJ2-3	TRBV4-1	TRBD2	TGCGCCAGCAGCCAAGCCCCCCCGGGACTAGCGGGGGGTAATACGCAGTATTTT	CASSQAPPGLAGGNTQYF
NA	TRBJ2-1	TRBV12-3/TRBV12-4	TRBD2	TGTGCCAGCAGGCTTAGCGGGGGGCGAAACAATGAGCAATTCTTC	CASRLSGGRNNEQFF
NA	TRBJ2-7	TRBV29-1	NA	TGCTGCGCCATGACAACTGCCTACGAGCAGTACTTC	CCAMTTAYEQYF
NA	TRBJ1-5	TRBV6-2/TRBV6-3	NA	TGTACCAGTCTCGGACGGACCCATCAGCCCCATCATTTT	CTSLGRTHQPHHF
once	TRBJ2-2	TRBV11-3	NA	TGTGCCAGTAGTCCATACTCGGGGACCGGGGAGCTGTTTTTT	CASSPYSGTGELFF
NA	TRBJ1-4	TRBV12-3/TRBV12-4	NA	TGTGCCAGCAGTCCGGGACCGGTTCAAGGGGAAAAACTGTTTTTT	CASSPGPVQGEKLFF
NA	TRBJ1-1	TRBV4-3	NA	TGTGCCAGCAGCCAAGATGGGGACCATACCACTGAAGCTTTCTTT	CASSQDGDHTTEAFF
many	TRBJ2-7	TRBV20-1	TRBD1	TGCAGCGCAGCGGGGACAGGGGGCTTTTTAGACGAGCAGTACTTC	CSAAGTGGFLDEQYF
NA	TRBJ2-1	TRBV11-3	NA	TGTGCCAGCAGCCTACGCCGCGTCCGGGCCTTTGAGCAGTTTTTC	CASSLRRVRAFEQFF
many	TRBJ2-7	TRBV29-1	NA	TGCAGCGTACTAGGCGGTCCTTACGAGCAGTACTTC	CSVLGGPYEQYF
many	TRBJ2-2	TRBV12-3/TRBV12-4	NA	TGTGCCAGCAGTTCCCCGATGGCCCCTCCGGGGGAGCTGTTTTTT	CASSSPMAPPGELFF
medium-sized	TRBJ1-1	TRBV29-1	TRBD1	TGCAGCGCTGGGGGACAGGGAGGCAGAATGAACACTGAAGCTTTCTTT	CSAGGQGGRMNTEAFF
NA	TRBJ1-1	TRBV24-1	NA	TGTGCCGCACAGTGGTCGAACACTGAAGCTTTCTTT	CAAQWSNTEAFF
NA	TRBJ1-1	TRBV20-1	NA	TGCAGTGTTAATACCTTCGAGGGGCTTGGCACTGAAGCTTTCTTT	CSVNTFEGLGTEAFF
many	TRBJ2-3	TRBV20-1	NA	TGCAGTGCCCCCTTGGCGACTAGCACAGATACGCAGTATTTT	CSAPLATSTDTQYF
NA	TRBJ1-1	TRBV11-2	NA	TGTGCCAGCAGCTTTATCGTCAACACTGAAGTTATCTTT	CASSFIVNTEVIF
once	TRBJ2-7	TRBV12-5	TRBD1	TGTTCTGGTGGACCGCGACAGGGGGCGGTTTCCGAGCAGTACTTC	CSGGPRQGAVSEQYF
many	TRBJ2-3	TRBV20-1	NA	TGCAGTGCTAGAGATTTCATGAGCGCAGATACGCAGTATTTT	CSARDFMSADTQYF
NA	TRBJ1-1	TRBV5-1	NA	TGCGTCAGCAGCTTGGGGCAGGGGAACACTGAAGCTTTCTTT	CVSSLGQGNTEAFF
few	TRBJ2-2	TRBV20-1	NA	TGCAGTGCAACGGGGCTATCCAACACCGGGGAGCTGTTTTTT	CSATGLSNTGELFF
NA	TRBJ2-1	TRBV10-3	TRBD1	TGTGCCATCAGTGGCGACAGGGGCCAGGGTGACCAGTTCTTC	CAISGDRGQGDQFF
NA	TRBJ2-1	TRBV11-1	NA	TGTGTCAGCGCCCTCGCTGGGGCAGGGGAGTCCTACAATGAGCAGTTCTTC	CVSALAGAGESYNEQFF
NA	TRBJ2-1	TRBV6-2/TRBV6-3	NA	TGTGTCAGTAGTTACCGGAGTCGGCAGGGCAATGAGCCGTTCTTC	CVSSYRSRQGNEPFF
few	TRBJ1-1	TRBV2	TRBD1	TGTGCCAGCTTAGGGACCGGAGACAGGGGGCTGAATGAAGCTTTCTTT	CASLGTGDRGLNEAFF
NA	TRBJ2-3	TRBV11-3	NA	TGTGCCAGCAGCTTGACAGGAGGCAGGGGTACGCATTATTTC	CASSLTGGRGTHYF
NA	TRBJ2-7	TRBV5-6	NA	TGTACCAGCAGAAGGCTGGGCGAGCAGTACTTC	CTSRRLGEQYF
NA	TRBJ1-5	TRBV9	NA	TGTGCCAGCAGCGTAGAGCCTAATCAGCCCCAGCATTTT	CASSVEPNQPQHF
NA	TRBJ2-2	TRBV20-1	NA	TGCAGTGCTAGACAACCTAACGGGAGAGGGCTTCACGGGGGGCTGTTTTTT	CSARQPNGRGLHGGLFF
NA	TRBJ2-7	TRBV20-1	NA	TGCAGTACTAGAGATAGGGGTCGGGCGTCATACGAGCAGTACTTC	CSTRDRGRASYEQYF
NA	TRBJ2-7	TRBV13	NA	TGTGCCAGCAGCCCCCACCCGCGTCCCGAGCAGTACTTC	CASSPHPRPEQYF
NA	TRBJ2-6	TRBV20-1	NA	TGCAGTGCTGGTAGGACAAGGGGCAGCTCTGGGGCCAACGTCCTGACTTTC	CSAGRTRGSSGANVLTF
once	TRBJ2-1	TRBV20-1	NA	TGCAATGCTGAGCGACAGGACTCCTACAATGAGCAGTTCTTC	CNAERQDSYNEQFF
NA	TRBJ2-2	TRBV4-2	NA	TGTGCCAGCTGCCAAGCAGGGGAGGGCACCGGGGAGCTGTTTTTT	CASCQAGEGTGELFF
many	TRBJ2-7	TRBV4-1	NA	TGCGCCAGCAGCCTGGCGGAGAGCTCCTACGAGCAGTACTTC	CASSLAESSYEQYF
NA	TRBJ2-3	TRBV6-1	TRBD1	TGTGCCAGCGCTGGACAGGGGGCTGGAGATACGCATTATTTT	CASAGQGAGDTHYF
NA	TRBJ2-5	TRBV29-1	NA	TGCTGCGTTGAACTGGCAGGGGCGGTGACCCAGTACTTT	CCVELAGAVTQYF
NA	TRBJ2-7	TRBV7-9	NA	TGTGCCAGTAGCATCCGGACAGACTACGAGCAGTACTTC	CASSIRTDYEQYF
NA	TRBJ1-5	TRBV20-1	NA	TGCAATGCTAGGCAGGGGATTCAGCCCCAGCATTTT	CNARQGIQPQHF
many	TRBJ2-1	TRBV20-1	TRBD2	TGCAGTGCTCCCCTAGCGGGCCACAATGAGCAGTTCTTC	CSAPLAGHNEQFF
NA	TRBJ2-7	TRBV5-1	TRBD2	TGCGCCAGCAATCGGGAGGGCTACGAGCAGTACTTC	CASNREGYEQYF
NA	TRBJ2-7	TRBV20-1	TRBD1	TGCAGTGCTCGGAAACAGGGGGTTTTCGAGCAGTACTTC	CSARKQGVFEQYF
many	TRBJ2-4	TRBV5-4	NA	TGTGCCAGCAGCTCGGACAGCAGTATTCAGTACTTC	CASSSDSSIQYF
NA	TRBJ1-4	TRBV4-2	NA	TGTGCCAGCAGCCAAGAGGTTGGTGGGCATGGTGGTGAAAAACCGTTTTTT	CASSQEVGGHGGEKPFF
once	TRBJ2-5	TRBV14	NA	TGTGCCAGCAACCAAGGACCCCGGGGGACTCAGTACTTC	CASNQGPRGTQYF
NA	TRBJ2-2	TRBV30	NA	TGTGCCTGGAGTGGGGTACCTTTCACCGGGGAGCTGTTTTTT	CAWSGVPFTGELFF
many	TRBJ2-5	TRBV29-1	TRBD1	TGCAGCGTGACCGGACAGGGGGAAATTGGAGAGACCCAGTACTTC	CSVTGQGEIGETQYF
NA	TRBJ1-6	TRBV11-3	NA	TGTGCCAGCAGCTTAGTTCCCGGGACACCCTTCCACTTT	CASSLVPGTPFHF
few	TRBJ2-7	TRBV10-2	NA	TGCGCCAGCAGTGCAAGTAAAGCCTACGAACAGTACTTC	CASSASKAYEQYF